This TCR beta chain was sequenced during a study of PD-L1 blockade in urothelial cancer. This clone has only one observation. Data came from immunoSEQ multiplex PCR; TCRdb stores just in-frame clones and leaves some out. The sample contains about 51,000 clones, 85% to 90% of which appear only once. Time point in this sample: peripheral blood 6 weeks after treatment start. Patients had urothelial carcinoma that was locally advanced or metastatic. The germline V gene has CDR1 MGHRA and CDR2 YSYEKL. Losses at the gene ends were 0 bases for V and 5 bases for J; bases not matched to a gene: 10. This CDR3 region has 19 residues.

The source is a man aged 55 to 70 with urothelial cancer. Sequenced material: PBMCs, taken around atezolizumab (anti-PD-L1) treatment. The chain uses TRBV4-1 and TRBJ2-5; 15 bases line up with TRBD2. The CDR3 here is CASSQDGRRTSGGVETQYF. In DNA, the CDR3 is TGCGCCAGCAGCCAAGATGGAAGGAGGACTAGCGGGGGGGTGGAGACCCAGTACTTC.